The 8 T cell receptor beta chains below all came from one sample that was sequenced in a study of radiation and T cells in renal cell carcinoma. Repertoires were generated with immunoSEQ multiplex PCR, while TCRdb's copy carries only in-frame clones and drops some. The data show 120,000 to 150,000 clones, around 90% seen once. As to time point: baseline pretreatment blood. Treatment of the sample: 15 Gy SBRT to primary tumor, nephrectomy 4 weeks later. The material was blood, obtained from a patient whose treatment included radiotherapy and nephrectomy. The origin of the receptors is a woman in her 70s with renal cell carcinoma.

The CDR3 here is CASSGPSRTGAVYEQYF. CDR3 in DNA: TGTGCCAGCAGCGGTCCGTCGCGGACAGGAGCCGTCTACGAGCAGTACTTC. The chain has TRBV5-4 and TRBJ2-7; the match to TRBD1 covers 7 bases. The trim removed 4 bases at V and 3 bases at J, leaving 16 bases unmatched. This CDR3 spans 17 amino acids. Per the germline V gene, CDR1 is SGHNT and CDR2 is YYREEE (reference sequence).

V gene TRBV5-1 combines with J gene TRBJ2-2; TRBD2 aligns across 12 bases. Germline V lookup: CDR1 SGHRS, CDR2 YFSETQ. After removal of 3 bases from V and 6 bases from J, the junction contained 12 bases not matched to a gene. The CDR3 loop spans 18 amino acids. The chain's CDR3 is CASSSILAGGSRAGELFF. The CDR3 region has the DNA TGCGCCAGCAGCTCAATACTAGCGGGGGGATCCCGGGCCGGGGAGCTGTTTTTT.

J is TRBJ2-1 and V is TRBV2; 7 bases match TRBD1. The germline gives CDR1 SNHLY, CDR2 FYNNEI. The CDR3 loop spans 16 amino acids. The J segment lost 0 bases and the V segment lost 4 bases, leaving 6 bases of the junction unmatched. Written as DNA, the CDR3 is TGTGCCAGCAGTGGACAGGGCCTCACCTCCTACAATGAGCAGTTCTTC. Amino acids: CASSGQGLTSYNEQFF.

The chain joins TRBV6-1 to TRBJ1-2; D gene unclear. The CDR3 has 15 amino acids. Germline CDR1 and CDR2: MNHNS and SASEGT. V shed 0 bases and J shed 4 bases, with 12 bases lying between them. DNA for the CDR3: TGTGCCAGCAGTGAAGCGGGCAGCGTCTCCTATGGCTACACCTTC. Its protein product is CASSEAGSVSYGYTF.

The chain has TRBV6-5 and TRBJ2-1, with 7 bases that match TRBD1. Looked up from germline, CDR1 is MNHEY and CDR2 is SVGAGI. The CDR3 spans 15 residues. With V trimmed by 2 bases and J by 2 bases, 3 bases remained unmatched. CDR3 nucleotides: TGTGCCAGCAGTTACGACAGGGATACCTACAATGAGCAGTTCTTC. It codes for CASSYDRDTYNEQFF.

The gene calls are TRBV19 and TRBJ1-6, with 8 bases matching TRBD1. Germline V CDR1 and CDR2: LNHDA, SQIVND (reference sequence). This CDR3 comprises 14 residues. After removal of 6 bases from V and 10 bases from J, the junction contained 8 bases not matched to a gene. The CDR3 DNA follows: TGTGCCAGTAGGACGACAGGGGAAAGCTCACCCCTCCACTTT. Encoded protein: CASRTTGESSPLHF.

The CDR3 nucleotides read TGTGCCAGCAGCGTAACGGGGCCCGGAGCCAATTCACCCCTCCACTTT. Its translation is CASSVTGPGANSPLHF. V gene TRBV11-2 combines with J gene TRBJ1-6, with a possible D match to TRBD1 (5 bases). Germline CDR1 SGHAT, CDR2 FQNNGV. The CDR3 totals 16 residues. Trimming shortened V by 5 bases and J by 7 bases, and 18 bases separated the two germline ends.

This clone was observed once. V and J are TRBV19 and TRBJ2-2; 7 bases agree with TRBD1. The J segment lost 6 bases and the V segment lost 11 bases, leaving 6 bases of the junction unmatched. The CDR3 is made up of 12 amino acids. Germline assignment: CDR1 LNHDA and CDR2 SQIVND (reference sequence). CDR3 sequence: CAANRGAGELFF. The CDR3 DNA sequence: TGTGCCGCAAACAGGGGTGCCGGGGAGCTGTTTTTT.